These T cell receptor beta chains were read from a single sample in a study of OX40 agonist ivuxolimab in advanced cancers. Libraries were prepared by immunoSEQ multiplex PCR; TCRdb keeps only in-frame clonotypes and omits some of them. This table holds approximately 29,000 clones, about 79% found once. This material consisted of CD4+ or CD8+ T cells sorted from blood, taken in a trial of the OX40 agonist ivuxolimab. All receptors derive from an adult with an advanced solid tumor such as melanoma, head and neck, liver or kidney cancer. CDR3s include the opening cysteine and the closing phenylalanine or tryptophan. Fields, in order: J gene, V gene, D gene, clone size, CDR3 protein, CDR3 DNA. A D gene is named only where the DNA matches it firmly. Part of the rows lack a size; the others show once, few, many or a class for expanded clones.

TRBJ1-1 TRBV27 . . CASKVNTEAFF TGTGCCAGCAAGGTGAACACTGAAGCTTTCTTT
TRBJ1-1 TRBV5-6 . once CASSPYRGTTNTEAFF TGTGCCAGCAGCCCCTACAGAGGGACAACTAACACTGAAGCTTTCTTT
TRBJ2-5 TRBV5-4 . . CASSLEETQYF TGTGCCAGCAGCCTCGAAGAGACCCAGTACTTC
TRBJ1-1 TRBV6-5 . . CASSYSRYAEAFF TGTGCCAGCAGTTACTCAAGGTACGCTGAAGCTTTCTTT
TRBJ1-5 TRBV19 . . CASTLLSRNQPQHF TGTGCCAGTACCCTGCTAAGTCGCAATCAGCCCCAGCATTTT
TRBJ2-5 TRBV9 . . CASSVGQAGVPQGETQYF TGTGCCAGCAGTGTGGGGCAAGCGGGGGTGCCACAGGGGGAGACCCAGTACTTC
TRBJ1-4 TRBV5-1 . . CASSLAGYNEKLFF TGCGCCAGCAGCTTGGCAGGGTATAATGAAAAACTGTTTTTT
TRBJ2-1 TRBV5-1 TRBD1 . CASSPGPGGENEQFF TGCGCCAGCAGCCCTGGTCCAGGGGGCGAAAATGAGCAGTTCTTC
TRBJ2-7 TRBV5-6 . . CASMFTGTSYEQYF TGTGCCAGCATGTTTACAGGGACTTCCTACGAGCAGTACTTC
TRBJ2-1 TRBV10-3 TRBD2 . CAISHSLAGGPNEQFF TGTGCCATCAGTCACAGTCTAGCGGGGGGGCCTAATGAGCAGTTCTTC
TRBJ1-6 TRBV2 . . CASSLQDNSPLHF TGTGCCAGCAGTTTACAGGATAATTCACCCCTCCACTTT
TRBJ2-5 TRBV25-1 . . CASSEPRVKETQYF TGTGCCAGCAGTGAACCCCGGGTTAAAGAGACCCAGTACTTC
TRBJ2-5 TRBV5-5 TRBD1 . CASSSSPIRDRGPETQYF TGTGCCAGCAGCTCTTCCCCCATCCGGGACAGGGGGCCTGAGACCCAGTACTTC
TRBJ2-7 TRBV19 . . CASSMDGTYHYEQYF TGTGCCAGTAGTATGGACGGGACTTACCATTACGAGCAGTACTTC
TRBJ2-1 TRBV28 . . CASSLDAYNEQFF TGTGCCAGCAGTTTAGACGCCTACAATGAGCAGTTCTTC
TRBJ1-1 TRBV10-3 TRBD1 . CAISELRTGGELNTEAFF TGTGCCATCAGTGAACTGCGGACAGGAGGGGAACTGAACACTGAAGCTTTCTTT
TRBJ1-5 TRBV2 . . CASMGERVNQPQHF TGTGCCAGCATGGGGGAGAGGGTCAATCAGCCCCAGCATTTT
TRBJ2-6 TRBV7-2 . few CASSSGSGPSGANVLTF TGTGCCAGCAGCTCGGGGTCTGGGCCCTCTGGGGCCAACGTCCTGACTTTC
TRBJ1-4 TRBV4-1 . . CASSQGIGGANEKLFF TGCGCCAGCAGCCAAGGTATAGGGGGGGCTAATGAAAAACTGTTTTTT
TRBJ2-7 TRBV7-6 . . CASSSDFYEQYF TGTGCCAGCAGCTCAGATTTCTACGAGCAGTACTTC
TRBJ2-7 TRBV6-6 . . CASSLTGPGGGDEQYF TGTGCCAGCAGTCTTACGGGACCAGGGGGAGGAGACGAGCAGTACTTC
TRBJ1-1 TRBV6-1 . . CASSETSGSTSAFF TGTGCCAGCAGTGAAACTTCAGGGTCTACCTCGGCTTTCTTT
TRBJ2-1 TRBV7-8 . once CASSIPGSTSYNEQFF TGTGCCAGCTCTATTCCAGGGTCGACTTCCTACAATGAGCAGTTCTTC
TRBJ2-1 TRBV13 . . CASSFSDSNEQFF TGTGCCAGCAGCTTCTCGGACAGCAATGAGCAGTTCTTC
TRBJ2-6 TRBV6-1 . . CASNLGGSGANVLTF TGTGCCAGCAATCTTGGGGGCTCTGGGGCCAACGTCCTGACTTTC
TRBJ1-1 TRBV4-2 . . CASSRSEGSTEAFF TGTGCCAGCAGCCGAAGCGAGGGCTCCACTGAAGCTTTCTTT
TRBJ2-7 TRBV28 TRBD1 . CASGLGTGSYEQYF TGTGCCAGCGGCCTCGGGACAGGCTCCTACGAGCAGTACTTC
TRBJ1-6 TRBV30 . . CAWSRQGRLYSPLHF TGTGCCTGGAGTCGCCAGGGAAGACTTTATTCACCCCTCCACTTT
TRBJ1-1 TRBV10-3 . . CAISGEGTNTEAFF TGTGCCATCAGTGGTGAGGGGACAAACACTGAAGCTTTCTTT
TRBJ2-1 TRBV5-1 TRBD1 . CASSLEPNNRGYRNEQFF TGCGCCAGCAGCTTGGAGCCTAATAACAGGGGATATCGCAATGAGCAGTTCTTC
TRBJ1-1 TRBV5-5 TRBD1 . CASSLINTGVTEAFF TGTGCCAGCAGCTTGATTAACACAGGGGTCACTGAAGCTTTCTTT
TRBJ2-1 TRBV9 . . CASSGLISRGSYNEQFF TGTGCCAGCAGCGGCCTCATCTCTAGGGGCTCCTACAATGAGCAGTTCTTC
TRBJ1-1 TRBV2 TRBD1 . CASTGPGGFAEAFF TGTGCCAGCACCGGCCCAGGGGGCTTCGCTGAAGCTTTCTTT
TRBJ1-1 TRBV27 TRBD1 . CASRLGQGRITEAFF TGTGCCAGCAGACTAGGACAGGGGCGGATCACTGAAGCTTTCTTT
TRBJ2-1 TRBV7-2 TRBD2 . CASSASGGGYNEQFF TGTGCCAGCAGCGCGTCGGGGGGAGGGTACAATGAGCAGTTCTTC
TRBJ1-6 TRBV5-1 TRBD1 . CASSLDLGQVNSPLHF TGCGCCAGCAGCTTGGACCTAGGACAGGTTAATTCACCCCTCCACTTT